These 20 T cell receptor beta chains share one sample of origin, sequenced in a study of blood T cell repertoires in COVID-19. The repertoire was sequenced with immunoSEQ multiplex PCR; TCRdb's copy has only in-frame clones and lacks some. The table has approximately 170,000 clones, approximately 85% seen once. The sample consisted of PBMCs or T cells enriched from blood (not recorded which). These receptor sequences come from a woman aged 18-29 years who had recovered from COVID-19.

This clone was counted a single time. The CDR3 is CASSLIPTGQNGYTF. The CDR3 DNA sequence: TGTGCCAGCAGTTTAATACCGACAGGACAGAATGGCTACACCTTC. The chain couples TRBV27 to TRBJ1-2; TRBD1 is a possible D gene (6 bases). Germline lookup yields CDR1 MNHEY and CDR2 SMNVEV (reference sequence). V was trimmed by 2 bases and J by 6 bases, leaving 16 bases between them. The CDR3 has 15 amino acids.

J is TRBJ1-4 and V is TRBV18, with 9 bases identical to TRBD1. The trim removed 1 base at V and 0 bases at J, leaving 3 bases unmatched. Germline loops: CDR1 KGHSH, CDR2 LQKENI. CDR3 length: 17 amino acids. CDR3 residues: CASSPRQGDATNEKLFF. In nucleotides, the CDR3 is TGTGCCAGCTCACCACGACAGGGGGATGCAACTAATGAAAAACTGTTTTTT.

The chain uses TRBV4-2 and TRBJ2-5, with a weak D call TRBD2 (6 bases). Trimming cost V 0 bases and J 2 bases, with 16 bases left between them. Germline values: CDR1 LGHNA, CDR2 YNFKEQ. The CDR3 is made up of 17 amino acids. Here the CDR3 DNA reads TGTGCCAGCAGCCAAGACCAAGATCCTGGGGGGCAAGAGACCCAGTACTTC. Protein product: CASSQDQDPGGQETQYF.

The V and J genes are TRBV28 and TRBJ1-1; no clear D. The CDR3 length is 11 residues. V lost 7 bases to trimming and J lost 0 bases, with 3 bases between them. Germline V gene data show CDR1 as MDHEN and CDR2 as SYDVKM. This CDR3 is CASIMNTEAFF. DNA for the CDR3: TGTGCCAGCATAATGAACACTGAAGCTTTCTTT.

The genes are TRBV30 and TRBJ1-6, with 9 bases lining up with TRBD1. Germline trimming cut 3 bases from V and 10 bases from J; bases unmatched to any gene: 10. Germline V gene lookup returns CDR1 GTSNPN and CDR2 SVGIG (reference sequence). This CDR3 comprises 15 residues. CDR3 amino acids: CAWRTAGTGFSPLHF. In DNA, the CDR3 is TGTGCCTGGAGGACAGCCGGGACAGGGTTCTCACCCCTCCACTTT.

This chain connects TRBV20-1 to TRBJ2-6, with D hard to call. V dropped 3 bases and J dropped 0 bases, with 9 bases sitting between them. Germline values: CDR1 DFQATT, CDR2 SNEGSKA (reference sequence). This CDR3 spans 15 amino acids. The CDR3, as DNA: TGCAGTGCTAGTGCCTTTAGCTCTGGGGCCAACGTCCTGACTTTC. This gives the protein CSASAFSSGANVLTF.

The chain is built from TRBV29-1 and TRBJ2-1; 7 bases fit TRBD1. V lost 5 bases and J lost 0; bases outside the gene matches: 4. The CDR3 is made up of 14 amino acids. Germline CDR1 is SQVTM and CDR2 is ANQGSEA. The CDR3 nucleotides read TGCAGCGTTCCAGGGGGTGGCTCCTACAATGAGCAGTTCTTC. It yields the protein CSVPGGGSYNEQFF.

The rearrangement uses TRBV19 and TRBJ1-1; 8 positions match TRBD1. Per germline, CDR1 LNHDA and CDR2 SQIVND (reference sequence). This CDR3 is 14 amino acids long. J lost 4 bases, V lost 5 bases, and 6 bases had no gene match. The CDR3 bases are TGTGCCAGTAGTTACTCTACAGGGGGCACTGAAGCTTTCTTT. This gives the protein CASSYSTGGTEAFF.

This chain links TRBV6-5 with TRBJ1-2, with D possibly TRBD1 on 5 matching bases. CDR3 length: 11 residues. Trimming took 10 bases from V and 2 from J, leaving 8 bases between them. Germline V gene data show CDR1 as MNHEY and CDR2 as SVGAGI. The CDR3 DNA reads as TGTGCCACAAGACAGAACTATGGCTACACCTTC. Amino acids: CATRQNYGYTF.

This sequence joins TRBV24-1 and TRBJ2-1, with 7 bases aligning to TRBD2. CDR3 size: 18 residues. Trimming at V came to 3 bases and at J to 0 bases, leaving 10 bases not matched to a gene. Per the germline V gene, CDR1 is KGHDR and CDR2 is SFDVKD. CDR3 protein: CATSDPSGEGNSYNEQFF. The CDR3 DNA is TGTGCCACCAGTGATCCCTCGGGGGAGGGTAACTCCTACAATGAGCAGTTCTTC.

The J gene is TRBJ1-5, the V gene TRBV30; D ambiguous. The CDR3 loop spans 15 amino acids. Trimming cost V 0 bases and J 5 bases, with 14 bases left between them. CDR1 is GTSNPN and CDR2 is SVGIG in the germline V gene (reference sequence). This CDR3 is CAWSVRSAGYQPQHF. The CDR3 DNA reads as TGTGCCTGGAGTGTACGGTCCGCTGGTTATCAGCCCCAGCATTTT.

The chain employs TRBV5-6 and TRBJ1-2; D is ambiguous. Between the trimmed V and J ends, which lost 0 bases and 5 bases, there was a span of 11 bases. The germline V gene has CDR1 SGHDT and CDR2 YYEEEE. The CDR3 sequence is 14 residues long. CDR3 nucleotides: TGTGCCAGCAGCTTGGTAGAGGTAGGATATGGCTACACCTTC. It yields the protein CASSLVEVGYGYTF.

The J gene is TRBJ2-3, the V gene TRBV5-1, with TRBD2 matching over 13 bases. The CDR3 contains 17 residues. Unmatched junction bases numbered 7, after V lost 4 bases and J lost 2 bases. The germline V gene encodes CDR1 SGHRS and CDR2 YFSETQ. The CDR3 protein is CASSPRLAGGATDTQYF. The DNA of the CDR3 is TGCGCCAGCAGCCCCCGACTAGCGGGGGGTGCCACAGATACGCAGTATTTT.

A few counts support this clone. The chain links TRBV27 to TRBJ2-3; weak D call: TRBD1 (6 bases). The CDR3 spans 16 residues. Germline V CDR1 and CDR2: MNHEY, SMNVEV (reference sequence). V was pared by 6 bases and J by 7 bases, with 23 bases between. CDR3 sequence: CASSNAGQGSDYTQYF. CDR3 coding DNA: TGTGCCAGCAGCAACGCTGGGCAGGGGAGTGATTATACGCAGTATTTT.

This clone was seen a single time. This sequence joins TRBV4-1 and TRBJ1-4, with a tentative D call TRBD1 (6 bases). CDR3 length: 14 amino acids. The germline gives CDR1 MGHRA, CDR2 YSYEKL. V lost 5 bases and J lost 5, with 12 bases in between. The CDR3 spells CASSLRTVNEKLFF. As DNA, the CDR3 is TGCGCCAGCAGCTTAAGGACAGTAAATGAAAAACTGTTTTTT.

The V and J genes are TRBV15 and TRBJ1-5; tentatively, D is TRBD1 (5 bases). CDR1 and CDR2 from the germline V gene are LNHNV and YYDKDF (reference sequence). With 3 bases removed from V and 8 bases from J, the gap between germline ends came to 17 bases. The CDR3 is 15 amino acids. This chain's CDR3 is CATSSNLRAKEPQHF. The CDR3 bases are TGTGCCACCAGCAGCAACCTCAGGGCTAAAGAGCCCCAGCATTTT.

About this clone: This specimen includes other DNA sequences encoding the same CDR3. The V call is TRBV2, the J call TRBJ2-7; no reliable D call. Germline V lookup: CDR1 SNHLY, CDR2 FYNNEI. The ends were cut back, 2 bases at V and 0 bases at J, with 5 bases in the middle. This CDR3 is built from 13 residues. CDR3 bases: TGTGCCAGCAGTGAAAACAGCTCCTACGAGCAGTACTTC. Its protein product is CASSENSSYEQYF.

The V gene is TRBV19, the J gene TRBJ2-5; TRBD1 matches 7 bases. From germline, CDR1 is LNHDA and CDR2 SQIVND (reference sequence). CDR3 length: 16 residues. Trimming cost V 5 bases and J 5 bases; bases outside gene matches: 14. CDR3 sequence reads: CASSALGTDDMETQYF. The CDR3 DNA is TGTGCCAGTAGTGCCCTCGGGACAGACGATATGGAGACCCAGTACTTC.

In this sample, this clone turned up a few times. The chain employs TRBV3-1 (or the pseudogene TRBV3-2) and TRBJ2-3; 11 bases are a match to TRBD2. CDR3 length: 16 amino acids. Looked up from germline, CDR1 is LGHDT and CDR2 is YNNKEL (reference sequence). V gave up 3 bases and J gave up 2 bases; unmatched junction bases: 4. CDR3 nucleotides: TGTGCCAGCAGCCATCTAGCGGGAGGACCCACAGATACGCAGTATTTT. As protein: CASSHLAGGPTDTQYF.

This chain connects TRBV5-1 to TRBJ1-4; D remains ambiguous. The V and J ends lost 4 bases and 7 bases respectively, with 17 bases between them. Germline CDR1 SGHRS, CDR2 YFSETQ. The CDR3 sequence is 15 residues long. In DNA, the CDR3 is TGCGCCAGCAGCCCTGACCGGGTCGGTACTGAAAAACTGTTTTTT. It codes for CASSPDRVGTEKLFF.